This T cell receptor beta chain is from a study of CD4 T cells in relation to SARS-CoV-2 and coronaviruses. The wider study: PBMCs were cultured with antigen for roughly 9 days before TCR beta sequencing. No peptide or an HIV-1 Nef peptide pool served as negative control. The restricting HLA molecule for shared crossreactive spike epitopes was mapped.

Sequenced by immunoSEQ multiplex PCR; TCRdb stores in-frame clones only, minus some. The sample contains around 32,000 clones, 76% of which appear only once. The unexposed donors gave CD4+ T cells in about 2011-2018, prior to COVID-19. CD4+ T cells were isolated from the cells after 10 days of culture. V lost 10 bases and J lost 0, with 15 bases in between. This CDR3 spans 14 amino acids. The germline V gene has CDR1 ENHRY and CDR2 SYGVKD. For this clone: Its antigen is currently unknown.

This chain joins TRBV10-3 and TRBJ1-2; D ambiguous. Sequencing used CD4+ T cells from PBMCs, cultured in vitro. This TCR came from a human donor in good health. For the CDR3, the DNA is TGTGCCACCCTAGCCCTGACGACTAACTATGGCTACACCTTC. Translating gives CATLALTTNYGYTF.